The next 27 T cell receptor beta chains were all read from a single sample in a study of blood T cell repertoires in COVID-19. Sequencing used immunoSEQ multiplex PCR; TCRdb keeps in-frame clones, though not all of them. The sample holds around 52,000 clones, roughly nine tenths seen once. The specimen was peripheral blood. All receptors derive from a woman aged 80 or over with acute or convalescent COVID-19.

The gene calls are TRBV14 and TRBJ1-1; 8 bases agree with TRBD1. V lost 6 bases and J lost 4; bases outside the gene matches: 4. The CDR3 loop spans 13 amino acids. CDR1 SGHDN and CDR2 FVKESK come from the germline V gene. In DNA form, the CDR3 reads TGTGCCAGCAGGGTAGACAGGGGCACTGAAGCTTTCTTT. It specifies CASRVDRGTEAFF.

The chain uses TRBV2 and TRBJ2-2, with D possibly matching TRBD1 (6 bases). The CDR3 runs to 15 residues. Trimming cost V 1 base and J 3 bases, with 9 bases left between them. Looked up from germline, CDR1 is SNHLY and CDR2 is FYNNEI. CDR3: CASSEVRGYTGELFF. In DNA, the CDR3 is TGTGCCAGCAGTGAAGTCAGGGGCTACACCGGGGAGCTGTTTTTT.

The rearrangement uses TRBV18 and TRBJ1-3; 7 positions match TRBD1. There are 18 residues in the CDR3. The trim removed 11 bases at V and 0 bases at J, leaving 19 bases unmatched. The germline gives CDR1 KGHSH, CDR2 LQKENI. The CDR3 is CASLSTSTGWPSGNTIYF. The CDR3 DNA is TGTGCCTCGCTCTCAACATCGACAGGGTGGCCCTCTGGAAACACCATATATTTT.

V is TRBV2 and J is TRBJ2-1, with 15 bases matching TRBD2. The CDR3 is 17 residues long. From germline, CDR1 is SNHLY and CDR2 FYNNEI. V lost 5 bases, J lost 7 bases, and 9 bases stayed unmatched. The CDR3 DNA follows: TGTGCCAGCAGTCCCCGGACTAGCGGGGGGGCGGTTAATGAGCAGTTCTTC. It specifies CASSPRTSGGAVNEQFF.

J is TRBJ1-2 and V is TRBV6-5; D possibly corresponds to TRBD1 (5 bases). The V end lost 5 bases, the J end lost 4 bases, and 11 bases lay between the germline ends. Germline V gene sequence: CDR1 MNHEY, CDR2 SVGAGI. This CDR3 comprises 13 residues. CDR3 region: CASSTGGGYGYTF. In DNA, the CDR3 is TGTGCCAGCAGTACCGGGGGTGGCTATGGCTACACCTTC.

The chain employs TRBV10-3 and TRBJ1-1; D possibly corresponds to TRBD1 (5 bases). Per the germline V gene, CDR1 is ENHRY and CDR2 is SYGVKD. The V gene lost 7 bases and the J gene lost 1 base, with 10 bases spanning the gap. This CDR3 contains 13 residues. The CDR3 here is CAITDRQNTEAFF. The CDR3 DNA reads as TGTGCCATCACCGACAGACAGAACACTGAAGCTTTCTTT.

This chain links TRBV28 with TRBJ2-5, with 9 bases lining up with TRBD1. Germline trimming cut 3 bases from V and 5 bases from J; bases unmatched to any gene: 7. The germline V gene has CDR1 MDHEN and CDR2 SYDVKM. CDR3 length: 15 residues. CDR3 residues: CASSLVQGADETQYF. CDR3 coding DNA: TGTGCCAGCAGTTTGGTACAGGGGGCGGACGAGACCCAGTACTTC.

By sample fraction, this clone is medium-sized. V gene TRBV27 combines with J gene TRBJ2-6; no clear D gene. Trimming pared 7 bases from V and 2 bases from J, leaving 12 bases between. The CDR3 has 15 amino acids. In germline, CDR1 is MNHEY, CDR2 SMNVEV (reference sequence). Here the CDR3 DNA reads TGTGCCAGCACCCCTACCCCAACTGGGGCCAACGTCCTGACTTTC. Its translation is CASTPTPTGANVLTF.

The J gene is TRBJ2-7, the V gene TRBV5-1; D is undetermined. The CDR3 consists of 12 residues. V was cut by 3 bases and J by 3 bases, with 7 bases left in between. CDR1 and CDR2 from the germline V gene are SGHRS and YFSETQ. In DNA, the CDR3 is TGCGCCAGCAGCTCTGACATCTACGAGCAGTACTTC. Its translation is CASSSDIYEQYF.

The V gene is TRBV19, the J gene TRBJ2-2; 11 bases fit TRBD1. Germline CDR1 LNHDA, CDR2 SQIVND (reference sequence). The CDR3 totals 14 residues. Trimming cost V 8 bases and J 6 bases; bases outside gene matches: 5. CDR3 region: CASRPGQGAGELFF. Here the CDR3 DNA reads TGTGCCAGTCGTCCGGGACAGGGGGCCGGGGAGCTGTTTTTT.

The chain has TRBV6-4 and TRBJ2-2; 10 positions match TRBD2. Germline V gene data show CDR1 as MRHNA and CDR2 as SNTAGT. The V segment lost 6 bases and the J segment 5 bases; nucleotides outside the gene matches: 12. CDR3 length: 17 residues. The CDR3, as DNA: TGTGCCAGCAGCGATAGCGGGGGGCCCCGAGGGACCGGGGAGCTGTTTTTT. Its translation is CASSDSGGPRGTGELFF.

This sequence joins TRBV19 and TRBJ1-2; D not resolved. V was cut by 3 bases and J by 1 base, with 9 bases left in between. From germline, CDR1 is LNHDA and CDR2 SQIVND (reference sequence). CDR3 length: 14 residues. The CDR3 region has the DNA TGTGCCAGTAGTATGGTCAGGATTAACTATGGCTACACCTTC. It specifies CASSMVRINYGYTF.

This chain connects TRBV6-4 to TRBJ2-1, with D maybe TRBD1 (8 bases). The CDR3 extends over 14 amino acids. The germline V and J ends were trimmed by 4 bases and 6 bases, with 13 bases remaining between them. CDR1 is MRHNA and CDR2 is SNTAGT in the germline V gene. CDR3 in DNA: TGTGCCAGCAGTGCAAACAGGGGGGGCAATGAGCAGTTCTTC. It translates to CASSANRGGNEQFF.

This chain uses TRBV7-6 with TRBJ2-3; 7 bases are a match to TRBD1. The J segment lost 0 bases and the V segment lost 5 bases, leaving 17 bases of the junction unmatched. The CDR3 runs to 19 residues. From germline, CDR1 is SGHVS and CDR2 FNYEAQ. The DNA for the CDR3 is TGTGCCAGCAGCCCGGGGACAGTCACGCTTTCGTCTAGCACAGATACGCAGTATTTT. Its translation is CASSPGTVTLSSSTDTQYF.

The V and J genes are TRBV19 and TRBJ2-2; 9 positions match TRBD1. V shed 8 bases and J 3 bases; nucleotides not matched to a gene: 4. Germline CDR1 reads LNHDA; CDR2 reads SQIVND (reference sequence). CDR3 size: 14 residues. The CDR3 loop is CASSDRGDTGELFF. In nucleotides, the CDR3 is TGTGCCAGTTCCGACAGGGGGGACACCGGGGAGCTGTTTTTT. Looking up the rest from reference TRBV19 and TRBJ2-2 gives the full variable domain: DGGITQSPKYLFRKEGQNVTLSCEQNLNHDAMYWYRQDPGQGLRLIYYSQIVNDFQKGDIAEGYSVSREKKESFPLTVTSAQKNPTAFYLCASSDRGDTGELFFGEGSRLTVL.

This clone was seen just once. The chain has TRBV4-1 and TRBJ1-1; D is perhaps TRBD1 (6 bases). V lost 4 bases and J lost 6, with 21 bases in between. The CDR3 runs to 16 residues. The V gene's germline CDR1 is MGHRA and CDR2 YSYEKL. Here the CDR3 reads CASSLPTAVGASEAFF. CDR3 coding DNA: TGCGCCAGCAGCCTTCCAACGGCCGTGGGGGCTTCTGAAGCTTTCTTT.

The CDR3 spells CASSPSGGSGNTIYF. The CDR3 coding sequence is TGTGCCAGCTCACCCTCAGGGGGCTCTGGAAACACCATATATTTT. The chain has TRBV18 and TRBJ1-3; 7 bases match TRBD1. The CDR3 contains 15 residues. CDR1 and CDR2 from the germline V gene are KGHSH and LQKENI. After removal of 3 bases from V and 0 bases from J, the junction contained 2 bases not matched to a gene.

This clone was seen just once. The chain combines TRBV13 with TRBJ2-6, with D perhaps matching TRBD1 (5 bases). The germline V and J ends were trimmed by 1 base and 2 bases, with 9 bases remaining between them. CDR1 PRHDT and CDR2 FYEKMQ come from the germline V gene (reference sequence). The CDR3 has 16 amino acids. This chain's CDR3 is CASSLEGRAGANVLTF. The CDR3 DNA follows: TGTGCCAGCAGCTTAGAGGGCAGGGCTGGGGCCAACGTCCTGACTTTC. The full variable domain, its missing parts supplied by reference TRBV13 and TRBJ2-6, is AAGVIQSPRHLIKEKRETATLKCYPIPRHDTVYWYQQGPGQDPQFLISFYEKMQSDKGSIPDRFSAQQFSDYHSELNMSSLELGDSALYFCASSLEGRAGANVLTFGAGSRLTVL.

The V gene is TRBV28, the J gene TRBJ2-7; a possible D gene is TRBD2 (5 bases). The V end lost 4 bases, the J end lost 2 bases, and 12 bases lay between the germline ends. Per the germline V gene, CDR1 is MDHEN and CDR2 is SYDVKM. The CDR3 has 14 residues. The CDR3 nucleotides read TGTGCCAGCAGTTCCTCTAGCATCGCCTACGAGCAGTACGTC. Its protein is CASSSSSIAYEQYV.

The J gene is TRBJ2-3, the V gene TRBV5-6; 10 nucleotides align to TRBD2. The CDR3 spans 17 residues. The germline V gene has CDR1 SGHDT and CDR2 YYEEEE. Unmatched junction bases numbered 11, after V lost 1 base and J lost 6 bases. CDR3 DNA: TGTGCCAGCAGCTTGTCAGCGGAGCGGGGGGGTTCGGATACGCAGTATTTT. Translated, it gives CASSLSAERGGSDTQYF.

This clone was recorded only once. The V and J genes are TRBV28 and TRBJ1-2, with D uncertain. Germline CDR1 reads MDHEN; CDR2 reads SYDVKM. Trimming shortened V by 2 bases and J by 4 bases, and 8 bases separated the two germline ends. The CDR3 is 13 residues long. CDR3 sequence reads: CASSLQQSYGYTF. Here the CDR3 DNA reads TGTGCCAGCAGTTTACAACAGTCCTATGGCTACACCTTC.

The CDR3 DNA follows: TGTGCCAGCAGTGAGAGTGGGACAATCAATTCTGGAAACACCATATATTTT. Translating it yields CASSESGTINSGNTIYF. The gene calls are TRBV2 and TRBJ1-3, with a tentative D call TRBD1 (6 bases). V was clipped by 3 bases and J by 1 base, with 16 bases between them. Germline V gene sequence: CDR1 SNHLY, CDR2 FYNNEI. The length of the CDR3 is 17 residues.

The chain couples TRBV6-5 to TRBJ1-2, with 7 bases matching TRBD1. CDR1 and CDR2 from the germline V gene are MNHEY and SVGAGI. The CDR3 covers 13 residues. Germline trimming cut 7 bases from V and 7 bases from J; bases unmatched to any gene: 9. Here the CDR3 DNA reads TGTGCCAGCAACCCAGGGGGGCAGGCTGGCTACACCTTC. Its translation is CASNPGGQAGYTF.

This CDR3 reads CASSRTGDGYTF. As DNA, the CDR3 is TGTGCCAGCAGCAGGACAGGGGATGGCTACACCTTC. V gene TRBV6-5 combines with J gene TRBJ1-2, with TRBD1 matching over 9 bases. Germline assignment: CDR1 MNHEY and CDR2 SVGAGI. The CDR3 extends over 12 amino acids. Germline trimming cut 6 bases from V and 6 bases from J; bases unmatched to any gene: 2.

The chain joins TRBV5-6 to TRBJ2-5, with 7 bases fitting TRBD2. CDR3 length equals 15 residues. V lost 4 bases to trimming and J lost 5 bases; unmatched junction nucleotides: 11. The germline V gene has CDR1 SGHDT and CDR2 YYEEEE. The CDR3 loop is CASSTLSGDRETQYF. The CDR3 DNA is TGTGCCAGCAGCACCCTGAGCGGGGACCGTGAGACCCAGTACTTC.

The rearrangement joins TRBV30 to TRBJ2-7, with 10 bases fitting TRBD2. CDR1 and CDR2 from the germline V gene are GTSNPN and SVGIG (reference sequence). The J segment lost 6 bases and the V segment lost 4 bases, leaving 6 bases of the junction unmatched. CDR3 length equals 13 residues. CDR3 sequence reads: CAWKLAGGPEQYF. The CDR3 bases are TGTGCCTGGAAGTTAGCGGGGGGACCCGAGCAGTACTTC.

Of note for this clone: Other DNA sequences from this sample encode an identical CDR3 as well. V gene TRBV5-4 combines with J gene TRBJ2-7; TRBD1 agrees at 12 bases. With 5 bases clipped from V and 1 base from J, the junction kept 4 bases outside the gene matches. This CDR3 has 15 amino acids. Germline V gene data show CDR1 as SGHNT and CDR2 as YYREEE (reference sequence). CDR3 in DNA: TGTGCCAGCAGTCGGGACAGGGGGCAATCCTACGAGCAGTACTTC. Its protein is CASSRDRGQSYEQYF.